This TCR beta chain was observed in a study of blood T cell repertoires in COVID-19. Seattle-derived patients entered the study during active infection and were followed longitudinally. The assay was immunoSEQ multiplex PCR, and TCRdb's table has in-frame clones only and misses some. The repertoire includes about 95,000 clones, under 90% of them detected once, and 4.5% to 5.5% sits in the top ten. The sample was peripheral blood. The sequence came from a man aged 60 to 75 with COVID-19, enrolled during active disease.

In DNA form, the CDR3 reads TGCGCCAGCAGCCAAGGGACAGCATATGGCTACACCTTC. Amino acid sequence: CASSQGTAYGYTF. The gene calls are TRBV4-3 and TRBJ1-2, with D tentatively TRBD1 (6 bases). CDR1 and CDR2 (germline): LGHNA, YSLEER. Deletions cut 1 base from V and 5 bases from J, with 8 bases between. The CDR3 covers 13 residues.